The TCR beta chain described here comes from a study of blood T cell repertoires in COVID-19. Living in under 30 US areas, the participants were between about 18 and 90 years of age. Clinical histories supplied by participants themselves formed the basis of cohort assignment. The CDR3 has 15 residues. Trimming removed 2 bases from V and 0 bases from J, with 8 bases in between. From germline, CDR1 is SGHNT and CDR2 YENEEA. Produced via immunoSEQ multiplex PCR; TCRdb's table is partial and in-frame only. The data show about 400,000 clones, with 88% seen just once and over 2% held by the top ten. Sample: PBMCs or T cells enriched from blood (not recorded which). This sequence was found in a woman aged 40 to 49 with acute COVID-19. The chain has TRBV11-3 and TRBJ1-3; D gene unclear. The CDR3 DNA is TGTGCCAGCAGCTTATACGGAGACTCTGGAAACACCATATATTTT. Protein sequence: CASSLYGDSGNTIYF. The full variable domain, its missing parts supplied by reference TRBV11-3 and TRBJ1-3, is EAGVVQSPRYKIIEKKQPVAFWCNPISGHNTLYWYLQNLGQGPELLIRYENEEAVDDSQLPKDRFSAERLKGVDSTLKIQPAELGDSAVYLCASSLYGDSGNTIYFGEGSWLTVV.